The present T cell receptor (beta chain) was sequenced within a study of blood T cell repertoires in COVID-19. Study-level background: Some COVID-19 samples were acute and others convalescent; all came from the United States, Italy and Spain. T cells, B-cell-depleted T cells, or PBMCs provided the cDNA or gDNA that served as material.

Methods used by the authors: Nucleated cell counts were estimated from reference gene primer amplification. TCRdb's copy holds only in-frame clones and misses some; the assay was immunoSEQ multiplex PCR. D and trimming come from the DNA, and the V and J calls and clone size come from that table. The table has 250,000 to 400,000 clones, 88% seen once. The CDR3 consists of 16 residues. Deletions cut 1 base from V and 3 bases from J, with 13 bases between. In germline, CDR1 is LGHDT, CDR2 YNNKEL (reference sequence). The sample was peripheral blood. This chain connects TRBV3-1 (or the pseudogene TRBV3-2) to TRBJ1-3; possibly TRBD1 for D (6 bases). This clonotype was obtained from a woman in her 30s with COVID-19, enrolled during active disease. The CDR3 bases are TGTGCCAGCAGCCAAGCTGGGGGGGGCGGTGGAAACACCATATATTTT. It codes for CASSQAGGGGGNTIYF.